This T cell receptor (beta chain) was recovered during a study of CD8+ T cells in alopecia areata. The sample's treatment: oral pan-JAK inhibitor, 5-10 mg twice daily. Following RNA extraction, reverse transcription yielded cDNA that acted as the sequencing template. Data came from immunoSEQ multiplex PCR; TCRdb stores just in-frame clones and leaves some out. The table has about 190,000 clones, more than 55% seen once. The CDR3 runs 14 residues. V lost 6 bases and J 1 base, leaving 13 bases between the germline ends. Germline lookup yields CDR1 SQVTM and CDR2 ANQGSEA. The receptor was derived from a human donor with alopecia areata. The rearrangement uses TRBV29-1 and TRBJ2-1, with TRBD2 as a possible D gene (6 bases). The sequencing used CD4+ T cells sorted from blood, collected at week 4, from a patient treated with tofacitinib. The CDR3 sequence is CSVGGGWSYNEQFF. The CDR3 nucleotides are TGCAGCGTCGGGGGTGGGTGGTCCTACAATGAGCAGTTCTTC.